The source of this T cell receptor beta chain is a study of blood T cells in healthy people across ages. As for the study in general: Template switching recovered approximately one barcoded beta molecule for every two T cells. General study points: What prevented conclusive comparison of naive and antigen-experienced cells was that PBMCs were unsorted.

Each sample yielded at least 6 million isolated PBMCs. The germline gives CDR1 DFQATT, CDR2 SNEGSKA (reference sequence). The germline V and J ends were trimmed by 0 bases and 5 bases, with 12 bases remaining between them. CDR3 length equals 14 residues. For the second PCR, which ran for about 6 to 12 cycles, a sample-barcoded 5' primer and a J-beta primer mix were used. Per-sample output comprised a minimum of 2.5 million paired-end reads containing CDR3. In TCRdb, the 5' RACE reads were re-called with MiXCR into one record per CDR3 protein. This sample has about 1,800,000 distinct CDR3 sequences, with approximately 30% found just once. Turning to this clonotype: What it binds is unknown.

Sequenced material: blood. The chain employs TRBV20-1 and TRBJ2-3; D might be TRBD2 (6 bases). This clonotype originated in a woman aged 25 to 39 in good health. The CDR3 loop is CSARDRGKGDTQYF. DNA of the CDR3: TGCAGTGCTAGAGATCGGGGGAAGGGAGATACGCAGTATTTT.